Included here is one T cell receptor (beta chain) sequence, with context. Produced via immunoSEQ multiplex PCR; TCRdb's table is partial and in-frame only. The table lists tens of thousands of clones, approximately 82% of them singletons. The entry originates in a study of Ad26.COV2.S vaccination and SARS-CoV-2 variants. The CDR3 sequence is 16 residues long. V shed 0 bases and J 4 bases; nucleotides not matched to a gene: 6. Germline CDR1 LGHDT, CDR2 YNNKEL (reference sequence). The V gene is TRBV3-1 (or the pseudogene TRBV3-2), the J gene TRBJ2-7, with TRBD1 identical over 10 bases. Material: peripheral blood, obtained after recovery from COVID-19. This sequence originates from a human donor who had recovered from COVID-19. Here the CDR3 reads CASSQDLRDRGYEQYF. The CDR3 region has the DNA TGTGCCAGCAGCCAAGATCTCCGGGACAGGGGTTACGAGCAGTACTTC.